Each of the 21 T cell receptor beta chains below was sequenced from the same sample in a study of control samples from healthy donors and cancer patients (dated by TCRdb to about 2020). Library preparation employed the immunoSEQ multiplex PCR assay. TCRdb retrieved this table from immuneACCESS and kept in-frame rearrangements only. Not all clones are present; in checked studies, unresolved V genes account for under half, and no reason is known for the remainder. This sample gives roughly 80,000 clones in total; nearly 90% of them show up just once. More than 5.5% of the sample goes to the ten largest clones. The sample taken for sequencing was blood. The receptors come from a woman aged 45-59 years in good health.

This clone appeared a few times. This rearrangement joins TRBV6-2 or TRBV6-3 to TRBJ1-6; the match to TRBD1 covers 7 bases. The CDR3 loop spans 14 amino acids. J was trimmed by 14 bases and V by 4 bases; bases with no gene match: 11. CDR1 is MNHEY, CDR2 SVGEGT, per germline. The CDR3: CASSSQTGTNSLHF. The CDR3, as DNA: TGTGCCAGCAGTTCCCAGACAGGGACTAATTCCCTCCACTTT.

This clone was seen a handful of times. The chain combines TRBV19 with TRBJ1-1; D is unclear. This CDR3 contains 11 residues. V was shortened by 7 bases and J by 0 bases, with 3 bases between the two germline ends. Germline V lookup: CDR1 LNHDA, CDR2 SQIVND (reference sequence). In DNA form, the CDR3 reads TGTGCCAGTAAATTGAACACTGAAGCTTTCTTT. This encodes CASKLNTEAFF. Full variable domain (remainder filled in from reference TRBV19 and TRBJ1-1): DGGITQSPKYLFRKEGQNVTLSCEQNLNHDAMYWYRQDPGQGLRLIYYSQIVNDFQKGDIAEGYSVSREKKESFPLTVTSAQKNPTAFYLCASKLNTEAFFGQGTRLTVV.

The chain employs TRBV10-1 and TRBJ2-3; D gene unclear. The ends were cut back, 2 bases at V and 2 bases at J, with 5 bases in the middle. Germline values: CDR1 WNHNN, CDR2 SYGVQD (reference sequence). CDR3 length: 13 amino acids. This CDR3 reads CASSEILTDTQYF. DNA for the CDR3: TGCGCCAGCAGTGAGATCCTCACAGATACGCAGTATTTT.

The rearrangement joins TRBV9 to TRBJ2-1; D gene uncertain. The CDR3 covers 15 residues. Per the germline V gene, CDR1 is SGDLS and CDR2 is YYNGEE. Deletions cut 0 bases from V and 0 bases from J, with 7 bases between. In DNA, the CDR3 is TGTGCCAGCAGCGTAGATCTCCCCTCCTACAATGAGCAGTTCTTC. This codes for CASSVDLPSYNEQFF.

Here the CDR3 reads CASSPLVGGSGNTIYF. In DNA, the CDR3 is TGTGCCAGCTCACCTCTGGTTGGGGGGAGCGGAAACACCATATATTTT. The chain is built from TRBV18 and TRBJ1-3; perhaps TRBD1 as D (5 bases). The germline V gene encodes CDR1 KGHSH and CDR2 LQKENI. V shed 3 bases and J shed 4 bases, with 16 bases lying between them. The CDR3 spans 16 residues.

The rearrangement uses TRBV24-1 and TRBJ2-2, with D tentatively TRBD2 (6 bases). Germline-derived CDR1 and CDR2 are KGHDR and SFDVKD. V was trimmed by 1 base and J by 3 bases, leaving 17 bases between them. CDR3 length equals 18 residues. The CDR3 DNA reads TGTGCCACCAGTGATTTAGGCGACAGTCGGAGGGACACCGGGGAGCTGTTTTTT. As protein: CATSDLGDSRRDTGELFF.

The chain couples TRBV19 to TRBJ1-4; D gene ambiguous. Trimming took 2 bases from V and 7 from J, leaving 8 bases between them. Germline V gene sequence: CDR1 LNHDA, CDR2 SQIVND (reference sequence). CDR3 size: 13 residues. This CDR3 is CASSIKVAEKLFF. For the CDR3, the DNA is TGTGCCAGTAGTATAAAAGTGGCTGAAAAACTGTTTTTT.

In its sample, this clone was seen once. The CDR3 nucleotides are TGCAGTGCAAGTACTGGCGGGGGGTCTTATACGCAGTATTTT. Protein: CSASTGGGSYTQYF. The J gene is TRBJ2-3, the V gene TRBV20-1; 8 positions agree with TRBD2. The CDR3 has 14 amino acids. The trim removed 6 bases at V and 7 bases at J, leaving 12 bases unmatched. Germline CDR1 reads DFQATT; CDR2 reads SNEGSKA (reference sequence).

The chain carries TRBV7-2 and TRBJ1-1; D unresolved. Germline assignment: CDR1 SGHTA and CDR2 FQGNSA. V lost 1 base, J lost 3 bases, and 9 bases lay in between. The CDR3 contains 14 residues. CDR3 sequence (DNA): TGTGCCAGCAGCTTAGGAAGTTACCACACTGAAGCTTTCTTT. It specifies CASSLGSYHTEAFF.

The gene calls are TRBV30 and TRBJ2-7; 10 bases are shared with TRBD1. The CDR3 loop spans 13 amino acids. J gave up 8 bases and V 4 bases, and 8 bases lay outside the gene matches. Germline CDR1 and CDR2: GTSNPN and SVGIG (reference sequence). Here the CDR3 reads CAWNGDRGPKQYF. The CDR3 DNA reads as TGTGCCTGGAACGGGGACAGGGGTCCCAAGCAGTACTTC.

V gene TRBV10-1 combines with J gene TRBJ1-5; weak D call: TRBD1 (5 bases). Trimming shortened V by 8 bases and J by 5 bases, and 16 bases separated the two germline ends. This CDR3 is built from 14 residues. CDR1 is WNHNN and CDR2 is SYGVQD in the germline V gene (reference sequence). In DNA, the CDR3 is TGCGCCAGCCGAGGGACGGACGATTATCAGCCCCAGCATTTT. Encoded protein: CASRGTDDYQPQHF.

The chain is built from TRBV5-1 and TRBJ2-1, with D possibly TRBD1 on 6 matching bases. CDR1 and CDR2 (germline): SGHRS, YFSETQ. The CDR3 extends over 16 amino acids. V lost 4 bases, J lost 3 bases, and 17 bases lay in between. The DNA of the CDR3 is TGCGCCAGCAGCCGAATAGGGGGTATAGGCTACAATGAGCAGTTCTTC. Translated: CASSRIGGIGYNEQFF.

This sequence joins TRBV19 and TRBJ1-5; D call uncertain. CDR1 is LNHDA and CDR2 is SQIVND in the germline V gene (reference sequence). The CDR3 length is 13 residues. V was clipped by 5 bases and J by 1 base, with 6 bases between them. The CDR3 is CASSGWSNQPQHF. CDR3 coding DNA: TGTGCCAGTAGTGGGTGGAGCAATCAGCCCCAGCATTTT. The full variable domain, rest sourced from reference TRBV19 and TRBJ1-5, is DGGITQSPKYLFRKEGQNVTLSCEQNLNHDAMYWYRQDPGQGLRLIYYSQIVNDFQKGDIAEGYSVSREKKESFPLTVTSAQKNPTAFYLCASSGWSNQPQHFGDGTRLSIL.

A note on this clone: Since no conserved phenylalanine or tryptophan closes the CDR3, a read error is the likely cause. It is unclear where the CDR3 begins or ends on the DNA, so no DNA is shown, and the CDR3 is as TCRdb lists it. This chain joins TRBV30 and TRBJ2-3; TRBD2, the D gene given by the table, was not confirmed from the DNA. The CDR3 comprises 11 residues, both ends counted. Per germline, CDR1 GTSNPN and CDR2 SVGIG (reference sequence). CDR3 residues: CAWSVPSGGTG.

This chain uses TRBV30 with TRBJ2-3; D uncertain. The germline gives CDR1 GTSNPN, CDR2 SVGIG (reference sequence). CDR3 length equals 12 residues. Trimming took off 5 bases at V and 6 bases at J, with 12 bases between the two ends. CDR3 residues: CAWGTIADTQYF. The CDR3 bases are TGTGCCTGGGGAACTATCGCTGATACGCAGTATTTT.

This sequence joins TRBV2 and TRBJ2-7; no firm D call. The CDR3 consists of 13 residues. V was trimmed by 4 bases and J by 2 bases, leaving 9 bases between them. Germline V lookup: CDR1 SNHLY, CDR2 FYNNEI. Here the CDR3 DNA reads TGTGCCAGCAGTGGCGGCAGTACCTACGAGCAGTACTTC. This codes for CASSGGSTYEQYF.

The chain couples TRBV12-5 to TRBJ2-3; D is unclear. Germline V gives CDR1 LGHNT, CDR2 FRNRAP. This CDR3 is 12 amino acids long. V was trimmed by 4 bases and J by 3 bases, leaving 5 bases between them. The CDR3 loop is CASGWKTDTQYF. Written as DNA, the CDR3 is TGTGCTAGTGGTTGGAAAACAGATACGCAGTATTTT.

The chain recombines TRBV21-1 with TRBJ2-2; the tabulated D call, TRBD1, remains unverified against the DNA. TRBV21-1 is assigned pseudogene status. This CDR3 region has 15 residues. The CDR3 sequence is CASSNLTGPTGELFF. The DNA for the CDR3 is TGTGCCAGCAGCAACTTGACAGGACCCACCGGGGAGCTGTTTTTT.

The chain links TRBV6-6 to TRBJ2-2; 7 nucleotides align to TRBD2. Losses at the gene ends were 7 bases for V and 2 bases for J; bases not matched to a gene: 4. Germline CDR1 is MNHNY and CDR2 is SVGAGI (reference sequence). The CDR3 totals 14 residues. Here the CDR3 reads CASIGEGNTGELFF. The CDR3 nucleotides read TGTGCCAGCATAGGGGAGGGTAACACCGGGGAGCTGTTTTTT.

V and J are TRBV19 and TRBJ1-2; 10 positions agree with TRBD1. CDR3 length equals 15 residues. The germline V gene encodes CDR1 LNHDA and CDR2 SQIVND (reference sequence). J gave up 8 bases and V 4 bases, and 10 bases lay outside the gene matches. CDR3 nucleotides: TGTGCCAGTAGTAACCCGGGGGACAGGGGTCGGGGCTACACCTTC. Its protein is CASSNPGDRGRGYTF.

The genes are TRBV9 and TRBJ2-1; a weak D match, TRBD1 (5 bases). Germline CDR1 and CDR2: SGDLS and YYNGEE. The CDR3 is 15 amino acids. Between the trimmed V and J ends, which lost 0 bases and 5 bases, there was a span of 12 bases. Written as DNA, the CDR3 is TGTGCCAGCAGCGTAGCTTATGGGGCCCACAATGAGCAGTTCTTC. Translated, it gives CASSVAYGAHNEQFF.